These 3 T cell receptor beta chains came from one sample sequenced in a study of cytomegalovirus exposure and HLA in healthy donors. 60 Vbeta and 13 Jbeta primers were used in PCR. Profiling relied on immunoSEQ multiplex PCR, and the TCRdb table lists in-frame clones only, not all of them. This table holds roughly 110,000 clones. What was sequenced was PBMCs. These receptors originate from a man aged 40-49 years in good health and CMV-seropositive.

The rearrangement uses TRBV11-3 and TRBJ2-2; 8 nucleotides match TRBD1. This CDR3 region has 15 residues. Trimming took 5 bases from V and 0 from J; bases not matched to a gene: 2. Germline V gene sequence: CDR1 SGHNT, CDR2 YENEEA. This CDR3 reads CASSNRGTNTGELFF. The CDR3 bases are TGTGCCAGCAGCAACAGGGGGACGAACACCGGGGAGCTGTTTTTT.

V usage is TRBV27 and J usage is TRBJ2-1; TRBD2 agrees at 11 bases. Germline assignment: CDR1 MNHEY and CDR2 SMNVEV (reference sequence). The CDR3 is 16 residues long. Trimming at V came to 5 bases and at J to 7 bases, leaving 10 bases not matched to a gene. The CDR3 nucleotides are TGTGCCAGCAGTCCTCGGTTAGCGGGAGGGATAAATGAGCAGTTCTTC. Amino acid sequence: CASSPRLAGGINEQFF.

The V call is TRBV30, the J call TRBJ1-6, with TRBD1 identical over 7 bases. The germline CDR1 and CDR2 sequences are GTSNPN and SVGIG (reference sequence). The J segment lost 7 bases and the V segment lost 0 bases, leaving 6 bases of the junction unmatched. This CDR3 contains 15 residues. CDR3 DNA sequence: TGTGCCTGGAGTGTAGAGGGGGCACGAAATTCACCCCTCCACTTT. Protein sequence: CAWSVEGARNSPLHF.